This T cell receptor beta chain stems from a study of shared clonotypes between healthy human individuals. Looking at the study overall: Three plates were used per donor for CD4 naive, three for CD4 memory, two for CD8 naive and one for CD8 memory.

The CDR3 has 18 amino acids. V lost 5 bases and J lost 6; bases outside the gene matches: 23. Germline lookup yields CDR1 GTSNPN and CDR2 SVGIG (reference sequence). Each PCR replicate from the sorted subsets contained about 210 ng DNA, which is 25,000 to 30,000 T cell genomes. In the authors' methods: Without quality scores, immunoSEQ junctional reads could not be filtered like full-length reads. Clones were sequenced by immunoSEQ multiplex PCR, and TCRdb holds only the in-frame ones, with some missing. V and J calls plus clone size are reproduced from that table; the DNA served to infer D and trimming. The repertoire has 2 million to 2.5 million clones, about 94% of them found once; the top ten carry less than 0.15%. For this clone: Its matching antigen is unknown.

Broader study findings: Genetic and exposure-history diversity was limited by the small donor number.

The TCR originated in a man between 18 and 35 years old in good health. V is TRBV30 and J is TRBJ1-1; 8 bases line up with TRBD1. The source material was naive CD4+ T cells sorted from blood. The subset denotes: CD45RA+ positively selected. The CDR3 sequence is CAWHLDYRGSPIGPEAFF. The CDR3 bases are TGTGCCTGGCACCTTGATTACAGGGGGTCCCCGATAGGTCCTGAAGCTTTCTTT.